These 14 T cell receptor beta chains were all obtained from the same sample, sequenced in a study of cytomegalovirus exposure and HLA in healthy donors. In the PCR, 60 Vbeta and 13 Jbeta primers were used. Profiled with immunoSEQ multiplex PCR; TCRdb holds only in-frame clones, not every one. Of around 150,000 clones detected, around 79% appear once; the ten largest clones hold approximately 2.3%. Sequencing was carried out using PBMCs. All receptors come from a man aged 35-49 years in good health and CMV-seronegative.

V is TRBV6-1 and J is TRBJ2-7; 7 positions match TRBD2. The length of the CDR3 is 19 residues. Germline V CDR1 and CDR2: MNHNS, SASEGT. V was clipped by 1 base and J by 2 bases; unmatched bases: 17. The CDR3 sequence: CASSEGAGFTSAGAYEQYF. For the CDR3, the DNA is TGTGCCAGCAGTGAAGGGGCAGGCTTTACTAGCGCGGGAGCCTACGAGCAGTACTTC.

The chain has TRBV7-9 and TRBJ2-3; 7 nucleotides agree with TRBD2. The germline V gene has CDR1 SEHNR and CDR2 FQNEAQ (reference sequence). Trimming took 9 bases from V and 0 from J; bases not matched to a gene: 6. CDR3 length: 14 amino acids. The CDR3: CASQRDLSTDTQYF. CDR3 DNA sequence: TGTGCCAGTCAGCGGGACCTTAGCACAGATACGCAGTATTTT.

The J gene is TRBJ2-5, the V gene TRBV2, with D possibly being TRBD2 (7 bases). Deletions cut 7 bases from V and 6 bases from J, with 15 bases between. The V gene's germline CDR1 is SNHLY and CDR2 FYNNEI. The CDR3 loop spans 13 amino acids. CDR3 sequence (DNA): TGTGCCAGCAAGTTAGGGGGGGACCAGACCCAGTACTTC. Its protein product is CASKLGGDQTQYF.

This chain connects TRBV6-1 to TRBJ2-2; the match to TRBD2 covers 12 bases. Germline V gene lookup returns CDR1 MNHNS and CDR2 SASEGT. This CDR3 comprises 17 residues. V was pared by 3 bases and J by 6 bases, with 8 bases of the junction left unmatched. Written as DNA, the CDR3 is TGTGCCAGCAGTGAGGGACTAGCGGGTTTTCCCCCCGGGGAGCTGTTTTTT. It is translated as CASSEGLAGFPPGELFF.

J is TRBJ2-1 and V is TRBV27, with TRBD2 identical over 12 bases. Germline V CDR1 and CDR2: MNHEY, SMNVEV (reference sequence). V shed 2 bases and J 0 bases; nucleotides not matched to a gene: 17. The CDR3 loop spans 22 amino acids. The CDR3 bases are TGTGCCAGCAGTTTAACGGTGTCCACAACTAGCGGGAGGCAGAGCTCCTACAATGAGCAGTTCTTC. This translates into CASSLTVSTTSGRQSSYNEQFF.

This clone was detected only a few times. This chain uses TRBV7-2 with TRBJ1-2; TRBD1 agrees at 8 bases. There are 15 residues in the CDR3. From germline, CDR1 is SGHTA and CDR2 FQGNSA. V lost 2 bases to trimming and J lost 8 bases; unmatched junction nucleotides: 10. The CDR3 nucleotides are TGTGCCAGCAGCTTATTCGTGCAGGGGGCAAAAGGCTACACCTTC. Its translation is CASSLFVQGAKGYTF.

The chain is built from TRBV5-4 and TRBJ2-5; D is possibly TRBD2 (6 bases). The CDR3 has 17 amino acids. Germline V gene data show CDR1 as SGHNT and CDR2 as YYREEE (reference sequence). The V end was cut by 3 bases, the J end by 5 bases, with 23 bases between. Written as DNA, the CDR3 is TGTGCCAGCAGCTACGACGGAATCGGTGGGGGGAGGGAGACCCAGTACTTC. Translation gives CASSYDGIGGGRETQYF.

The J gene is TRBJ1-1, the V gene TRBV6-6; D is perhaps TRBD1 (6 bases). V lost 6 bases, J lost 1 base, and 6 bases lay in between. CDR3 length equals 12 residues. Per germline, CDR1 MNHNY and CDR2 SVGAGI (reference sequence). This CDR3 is CASRQGNTEAFF. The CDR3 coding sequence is TGTGCCAGCAGACAGGGGAACACTGAAGCTTTCTTT.

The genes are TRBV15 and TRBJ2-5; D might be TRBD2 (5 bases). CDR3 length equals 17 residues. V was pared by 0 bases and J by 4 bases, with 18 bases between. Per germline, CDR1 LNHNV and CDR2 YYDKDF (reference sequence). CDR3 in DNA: TGTGCCACCAGCAGAGATCGAGGGCTTGGTGGAATAGAGACCCAGTACTTC. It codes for CATSRDRGLGGIETQYF.

The CDR3 bases are TGCAGCGCCACGTACCCAGGGGCCCCAAACAATGAGCAGTTCTTC. Residues: CSATYPGAPNNEQFF. The rearrangement links TRBV29-1 to TRBJ2-1; TRBD1 is a possible D gene (6 bases). The germline V gene encodes CDR1 SQVTM and CDR2 ANQGSEA. Trimming shortened V by 7 bases and J by 5 bases, and 21 bases separated the two germline ends. The length of the CDR3 is 15 residues.

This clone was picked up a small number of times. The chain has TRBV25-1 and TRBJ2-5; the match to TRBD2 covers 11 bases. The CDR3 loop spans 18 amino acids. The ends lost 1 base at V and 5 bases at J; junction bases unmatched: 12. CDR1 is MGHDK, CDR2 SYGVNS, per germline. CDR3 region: CASSESGTSGSYYETQYF. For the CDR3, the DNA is TGTGCCAGCAGTGAATCTGGCACTAGCGGGAGTTATTATGAGACCCAGTACTTC. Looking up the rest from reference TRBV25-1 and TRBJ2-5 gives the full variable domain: EADIYQTPRYLVIGTGKKITLECSQTMGHDKMYWYQQDPGMELHLIHYSYGVNSTEKGDLSSESTVSRIRTEHFPLTLESARPSHTSQYLCASSESGTSGSYYETQYFGPGTRLLVL.

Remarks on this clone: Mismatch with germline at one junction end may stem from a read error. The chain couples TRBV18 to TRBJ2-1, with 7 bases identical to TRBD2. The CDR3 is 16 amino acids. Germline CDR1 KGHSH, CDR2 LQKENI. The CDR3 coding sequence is TGTGCCAGCTCATTGGGACTACTAAGCTCCCACAATGAGCAGTTCTTC. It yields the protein CASSLGLLSSHNEQFF.

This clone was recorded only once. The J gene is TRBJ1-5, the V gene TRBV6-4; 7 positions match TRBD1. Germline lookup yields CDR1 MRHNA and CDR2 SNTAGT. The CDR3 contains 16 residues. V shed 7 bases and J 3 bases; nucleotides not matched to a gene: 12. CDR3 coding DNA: TGTGCCAGCACCCCGGACAGGACTACCATCAATCAGCCCCAGCATTTT. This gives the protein CASTPDRTTINQPQHF.

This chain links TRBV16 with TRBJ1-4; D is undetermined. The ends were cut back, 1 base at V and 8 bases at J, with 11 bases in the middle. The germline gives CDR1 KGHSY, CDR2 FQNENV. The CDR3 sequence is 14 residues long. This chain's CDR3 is CASSQLGAREKLFF. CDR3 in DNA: TGTGCCAGCAGCCAATTGGGTGCCAGGGAAAAACTGTTTTTT. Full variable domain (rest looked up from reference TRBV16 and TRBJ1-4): GEEVAQTPKHLVRGEGQKAKLYCAPIKGHSYVFWYQQVLKNEFKFLISFQNENVFDETGMPKERFSAKCLPNSPCSLEIQATKLEDSAVYFCASSQLGAREKLFFGSGTQLSVL.